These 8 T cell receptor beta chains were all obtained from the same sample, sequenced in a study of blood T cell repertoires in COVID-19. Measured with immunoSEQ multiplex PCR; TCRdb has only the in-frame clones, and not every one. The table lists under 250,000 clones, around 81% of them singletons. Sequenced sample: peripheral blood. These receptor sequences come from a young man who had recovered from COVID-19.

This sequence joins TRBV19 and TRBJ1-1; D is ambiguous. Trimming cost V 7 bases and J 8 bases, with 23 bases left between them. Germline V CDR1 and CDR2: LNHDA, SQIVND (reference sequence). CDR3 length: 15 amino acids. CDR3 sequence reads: CASTVAGEARFEAFF. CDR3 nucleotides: TGTGCCAGTACCGTGGCTGGAGAGGCCCGTTTCGAAGCTTTCTTT.

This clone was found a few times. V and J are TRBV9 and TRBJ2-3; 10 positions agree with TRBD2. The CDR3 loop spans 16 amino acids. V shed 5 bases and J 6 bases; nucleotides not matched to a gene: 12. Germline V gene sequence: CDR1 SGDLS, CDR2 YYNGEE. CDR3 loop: CASSATPAGGSDTQYF. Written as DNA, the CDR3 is TGTGCCAGCAGTGCCACGCCAGCGGGGGGGTCCGATACGCAGTATTTT.

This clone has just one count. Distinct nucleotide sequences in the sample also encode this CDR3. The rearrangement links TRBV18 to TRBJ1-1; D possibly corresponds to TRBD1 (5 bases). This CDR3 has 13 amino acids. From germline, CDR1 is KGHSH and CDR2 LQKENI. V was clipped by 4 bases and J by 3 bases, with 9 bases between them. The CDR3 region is CASSRGEDTEAFF. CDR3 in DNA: TGTGCCAGCTCACGGGGCGAGGACACTGAAGCTTTCTTT. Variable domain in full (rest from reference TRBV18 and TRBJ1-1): NAGVMQNPRHLVRRRGQEARLRCSPMKGHSHVYWYRQLPEEGLKFMVYLQKENIIDESGMPKERFSAEFPKEGPSILRIQQVVRGDSAAYFCASSRGEDTEAFFGQGTRLTVV.

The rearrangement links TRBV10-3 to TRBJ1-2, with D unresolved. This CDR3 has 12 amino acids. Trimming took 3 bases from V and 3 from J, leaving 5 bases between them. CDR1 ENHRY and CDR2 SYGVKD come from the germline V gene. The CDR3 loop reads CAISDSYYGYTF. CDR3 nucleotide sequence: TGTGCCATCAGTGATTCGTACTATGGCTACACCTTC.

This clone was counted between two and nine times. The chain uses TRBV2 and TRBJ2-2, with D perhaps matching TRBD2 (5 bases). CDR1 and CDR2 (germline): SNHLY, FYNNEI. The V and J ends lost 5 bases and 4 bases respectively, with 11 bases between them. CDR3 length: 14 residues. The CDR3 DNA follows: TGTGCCAGCAGTCGGGAACAGAGCACCGGGGAGCTGTTTTTT. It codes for CASSREQSTGELFF.

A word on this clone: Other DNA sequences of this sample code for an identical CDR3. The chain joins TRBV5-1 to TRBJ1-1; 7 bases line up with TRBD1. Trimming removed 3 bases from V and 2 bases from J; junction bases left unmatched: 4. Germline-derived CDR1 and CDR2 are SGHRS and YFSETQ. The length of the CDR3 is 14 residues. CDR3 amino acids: CASSYQGENTEAFF. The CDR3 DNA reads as TGCGCCAGCAGCTACCAGGGGGAAAACACTGAAGCTTTCTTT. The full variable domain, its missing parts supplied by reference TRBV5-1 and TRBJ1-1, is KAGVTQTPRYLIKTRGQQVTLSCSPISGHRSVSWYQQTPGQGLQFLFEYFSETQRNKGNFPGRFSGRQFSNSRSEMNVSTLELGDSALYLCASSYQGENTEAFFGQGTRLTVV.

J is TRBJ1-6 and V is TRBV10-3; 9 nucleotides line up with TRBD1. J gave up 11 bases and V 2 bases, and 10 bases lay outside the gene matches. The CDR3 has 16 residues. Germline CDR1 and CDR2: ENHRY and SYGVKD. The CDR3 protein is CAISETTGGYDAPLHF. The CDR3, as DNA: TGTGCCATCAGTGAGACCACAGGGGGCTACGATGCACCCCTCCACTTT.

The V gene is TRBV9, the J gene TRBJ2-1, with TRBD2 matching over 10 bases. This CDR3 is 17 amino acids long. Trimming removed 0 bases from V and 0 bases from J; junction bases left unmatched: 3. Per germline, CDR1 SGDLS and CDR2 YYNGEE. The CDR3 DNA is TGTGCCAGCAGCGTAGATGGACTAGCGGTCTCCTACAATGAGCAGTTCTTC. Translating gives CASSVDGLAVSYNEQFF.